This entry lists 5 T cell receptor beta chains sequenced from one sample in a study of cytomegalovirus exposure and HLA in healthy donors. Primers for the PCR totalled 60 Vbeta and 13 Jbeta. Method: immunoSEQ multiplex PCR; TCRdb's copy keeps in-frame clones and lacks some. The sample has roughly 96,000 clones; approximately 72% are singletons. The sequenced sample consisted of PBMCs. The receptors derive from a woman aged 70-85 years in good health and CMV-seropositive.

This chain connects TRBV7-8 to TRBJ1-2, with 10 positions matching TRBD1. Germline CDR1 is SGHVS and CDR2 is FQNEAQ. The V segment lost 5 bases and the J segment 10 bases; nucleotides outside the gene matches: 19. The CDR3 is made up of 17 amino acids. This CDR3 is CASSSSSGTGVRGHYTF. The CDR3 nucleotides are TGTGCCAGCAGCAGTAGCTCCGGGACAGGGGTTAGAGGGCACTACACCTTC.

The chain is built from TRBV29-1 and TRBJ2-3, with 7 bases that match TRBD2. After removal of 6 bases from V and 6 bases from J, the junction contained 12 bases not matched to a gene. From germline, CDR1 is SQVTM and CDR2 ANQGSEA. The CDR3 has 14 amino acids. The CDR3 nucleotides are TGCAGCGTCCTCGTGGGAGGGCCAATGGATACGCAGTATTTT. It translates to CSVLVGGPMDTQYF.

The chain is built from TRBV9 and TRBJ2-5, with TRBD1 as a possible D gene (6 bases). The DNA end favors TRBJ2-7, so the J call may be wrong. The CDR3 runs to 14 residues. CDR1 and CDR2 from the germline V gene are SGDLS and YYNGEE. The CDR3 DNA sequence: TGTGCCAGCAGCGTAGGTAACAGGGTCTACGAGCAGTACTTC. Residues: CASSVGNRVYEQYF.

V usage is TRBV19 and J usage is TRBJ1-1; D is possibly TRBD1 (5 bases). The CDR3 has 16 amino acids. Per germline, CDR1 LNHDA and CDR2 SQIVND (reference sequence). V was shortened by 6 bases and J by 5 bases, with 22 bases between the two germline ends. CDR3 DNA: TGTGCCAGTAGCAATATATGGAAGGGGTCGGATACTGAAGCTTTCTTT. Translating it yields CASSNIWKGSDTEAFF.

The rearrangement links TRBV6-1 to TRBJ2-1; weak D call: TRBD2 (5 bases). Trimming removed 7 bases at V and 15 bases at J, with 25 bases between. Germline CDR1 reads MNHNS; CDR2 reads SASEGT. The CDR3 totals 14 residues. As DNA, the CDR3 is TGTGCCAGCATCGAAGTCTATCGGGGATATGGTGGGTTCTTC. Translated, it gives CASIEVYRGYGGFF.